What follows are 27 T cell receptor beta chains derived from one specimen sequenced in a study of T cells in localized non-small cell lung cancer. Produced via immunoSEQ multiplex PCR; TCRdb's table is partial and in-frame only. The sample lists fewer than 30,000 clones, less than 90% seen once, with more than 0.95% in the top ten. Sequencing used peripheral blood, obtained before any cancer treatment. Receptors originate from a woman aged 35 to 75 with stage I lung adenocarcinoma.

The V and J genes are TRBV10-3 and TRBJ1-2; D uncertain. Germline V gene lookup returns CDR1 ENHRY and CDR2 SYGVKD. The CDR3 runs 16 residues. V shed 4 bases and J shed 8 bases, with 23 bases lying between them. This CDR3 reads CAISGSTLLRVLGYTF. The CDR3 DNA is TGTGCCATCAGTGGCTCCACGCTTTTGAGGGTTTTAGGCTACACCTTC.

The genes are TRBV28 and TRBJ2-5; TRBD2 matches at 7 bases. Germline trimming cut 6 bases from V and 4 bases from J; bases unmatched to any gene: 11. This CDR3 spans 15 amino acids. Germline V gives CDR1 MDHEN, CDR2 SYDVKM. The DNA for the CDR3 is TGTGCCAGCAGCACCCGTCAGGGAGGGGCAGAGACCCAGTACTTC. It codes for CASSTRQGGAETQYF. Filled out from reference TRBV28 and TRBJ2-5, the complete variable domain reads DVKVTQSSRYLVKRTGEKVFLECVQDMDHENMFWYRQDPGLGLRLIYFSYDVKMKEKGDIPEGYSVSREKKERFSLILESASTNQTSMYLCASSTRQGGAETQYFGPGTRLLVL.

Here the CDR3 reads CASSLRGTSTDTQYF. CDR3 DNA sequence: TGCGCCAGCAGCTTGAGAGGGACAAGCACAGATACGCAGTATTTT. The chain joins TRBV5-1 to TRBJ2-3, with D perhaps matching TRBD1 (6 bases). Looked up from germline, CDR1 is SGHRS and CDR2 is YFSETQ. Deletions cut 1 base from V and 0 bases from J, with 9 bases between. The CDR3 has 15 amino acids.

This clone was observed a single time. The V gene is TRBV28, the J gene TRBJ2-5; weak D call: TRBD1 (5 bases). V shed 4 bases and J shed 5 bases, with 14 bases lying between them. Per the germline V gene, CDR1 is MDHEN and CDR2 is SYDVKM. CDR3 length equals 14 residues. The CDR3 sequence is CASSSQALRETQYF. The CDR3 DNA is TGTGCCAGCAGTTCACAGGCCCTACGTGAGACCCAGTACTTC.

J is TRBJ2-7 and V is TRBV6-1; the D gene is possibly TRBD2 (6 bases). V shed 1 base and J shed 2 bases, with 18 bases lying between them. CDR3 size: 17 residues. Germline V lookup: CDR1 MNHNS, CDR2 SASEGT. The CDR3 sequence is CASSEDRQSGWPYEQYF. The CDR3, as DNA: TGTGCCAGCAGTGAAGATCGCCAGAGCGGGTGGCCCTACGAGCAGTACTTC.

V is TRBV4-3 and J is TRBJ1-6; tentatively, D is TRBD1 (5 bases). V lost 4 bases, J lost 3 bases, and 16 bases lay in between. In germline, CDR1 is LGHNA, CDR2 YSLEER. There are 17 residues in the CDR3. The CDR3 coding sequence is TGCGCCAGCAGCCCCCCCTTTGGGGGATACTATAATTCACCCCTCCACTTT. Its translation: CASSPPFGGYYNSPLHF.

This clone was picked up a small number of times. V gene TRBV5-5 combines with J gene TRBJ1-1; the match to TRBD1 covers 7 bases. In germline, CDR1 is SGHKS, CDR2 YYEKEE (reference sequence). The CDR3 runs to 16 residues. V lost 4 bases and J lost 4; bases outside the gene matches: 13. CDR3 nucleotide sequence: TGTGCCAGCAGCGCCGGGACCGGGACAGTTAGCACTGAAGCTTTCTTT. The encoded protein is CASSAGTGTVSTEAFF.

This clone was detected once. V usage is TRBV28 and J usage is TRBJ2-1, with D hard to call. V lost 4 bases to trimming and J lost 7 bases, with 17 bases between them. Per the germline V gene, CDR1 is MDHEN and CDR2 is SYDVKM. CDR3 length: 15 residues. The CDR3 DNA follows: TGTGCCAGCAGTTCACTCAGTATAGGTAGGAATGAGCAGTTCTTC. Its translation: CASSSLSIGRNEQFF. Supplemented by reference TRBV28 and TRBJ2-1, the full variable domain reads DVKVTQSSRYLVKRTGEKVFLECVQDMDHENMFWYRQDPGLGLRLIYFSYDVKMKEKGDIPEGYSVSREKKERFSLILESASTNQTSMYLCASSSLSIGRNEQFFGPGTRLTVL.

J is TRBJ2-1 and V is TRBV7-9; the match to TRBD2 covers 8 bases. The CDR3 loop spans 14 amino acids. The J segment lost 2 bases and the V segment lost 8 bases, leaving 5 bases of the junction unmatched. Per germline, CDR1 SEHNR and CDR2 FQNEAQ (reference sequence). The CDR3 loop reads CASGRGGTYNEQFF. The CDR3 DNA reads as TGTGCCAGCGGACGGGGGGGAACCTACAATGAGCAGTTCTTC. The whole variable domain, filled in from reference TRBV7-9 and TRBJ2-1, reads DTGVSQNPRHKITKRGQNVTFRCDPISEHNRLYWYRQTLGQGPEFLTYFQNEAQLEKSRLLSDRFSAERPKGSFSTLEIQRTEQGDSAMYLCASGRGGTYNEQFFGPGTRLTVL.

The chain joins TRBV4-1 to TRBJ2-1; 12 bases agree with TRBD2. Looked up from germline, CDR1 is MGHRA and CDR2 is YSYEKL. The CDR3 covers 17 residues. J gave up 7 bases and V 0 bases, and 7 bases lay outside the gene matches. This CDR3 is CASSQDKGLAGVNEQFF. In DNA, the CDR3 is TGCGCCAGCAGCCAAGATAAGGGACTAGCGGGTGTAAATGAGCAGTTCTTC.

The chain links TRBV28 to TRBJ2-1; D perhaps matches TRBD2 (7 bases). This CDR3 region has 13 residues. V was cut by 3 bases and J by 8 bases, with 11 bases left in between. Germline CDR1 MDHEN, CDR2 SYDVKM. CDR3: CASSLPGGHEQFF. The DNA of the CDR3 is TGTGCCAGCAGTTTGCCCGGGGGGCATGAGCAGTTCTTC.

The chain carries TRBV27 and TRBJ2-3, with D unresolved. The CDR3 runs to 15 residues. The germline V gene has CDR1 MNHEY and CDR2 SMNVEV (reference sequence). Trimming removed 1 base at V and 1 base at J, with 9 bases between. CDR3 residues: CASSLLGVGTDTQYF. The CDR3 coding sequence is TGTGCCAGCAGTTTATTGGGTGTTGGCACAGATACGCAGTATTTT.

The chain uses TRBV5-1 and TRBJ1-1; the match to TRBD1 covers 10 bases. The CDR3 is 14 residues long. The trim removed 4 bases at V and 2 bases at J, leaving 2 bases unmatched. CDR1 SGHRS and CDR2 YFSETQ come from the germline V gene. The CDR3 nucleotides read TGCGCCAGCAGCGGGACAGGGGTCAACACTGAAGCTTTCTTT. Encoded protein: CASSGTGVNTEAFF.

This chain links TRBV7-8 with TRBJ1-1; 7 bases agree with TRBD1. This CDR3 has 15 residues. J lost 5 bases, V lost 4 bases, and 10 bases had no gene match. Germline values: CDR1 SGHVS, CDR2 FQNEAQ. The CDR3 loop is CASSYNRGTGTEAFF. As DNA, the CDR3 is TGTGCCAGCAGCTACAACAGGGGCACGGGTACTGAAGCTTTCTTT. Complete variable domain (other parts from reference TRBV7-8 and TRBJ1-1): GAGVSQSPRYKVAKRGQDVALRCDPISGHVSLFWYQQALGQGPEFLTYFQNEAQLDKSGLPSDRFFAERPEGSVSTLKIQRTQQEDSAVYLCASSYNRGTGTEAFFGQGTRLTVV.

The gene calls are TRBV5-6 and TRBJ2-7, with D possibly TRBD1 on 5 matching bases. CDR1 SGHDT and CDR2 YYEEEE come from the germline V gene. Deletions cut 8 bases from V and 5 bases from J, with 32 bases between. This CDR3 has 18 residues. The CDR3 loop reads CASQGPYGRSVGRHEQYF. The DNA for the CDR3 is TGTGCCAGTCAGGGCCCCTACGGACGAAGTGTAGGGCGCCACGAGCAGTACTTC.

The CDR3 protein is CASSLELTGELFF. The CDR3 coding sequence is TGTGCCAGCAGCTTGGAGCTCACCGGGGAGCTGTTTTTT. V and J are TRBV11-3 and TRBJ2-2, with D unclear. This CDR3 has 13 amino acids. Trimming took 3 bases from V and 4 from J, leaving 6 bases between them. The germline V gene encodes CDR1 SGHNT and CDR2 YENEEA. The full variable domain, rest sourced from reference TRBV11-3 and TRBJ2-2, is EAGVVQSPRYKIIEKKQPVAFWCNPISGHNTLYWYLQNLGQGPELLIRYENEEAVDDSQLPKDRFSAERLKGVDSTLKIQPAELGDSAVYLCASSLELTGELFFGEGSRLTVL.

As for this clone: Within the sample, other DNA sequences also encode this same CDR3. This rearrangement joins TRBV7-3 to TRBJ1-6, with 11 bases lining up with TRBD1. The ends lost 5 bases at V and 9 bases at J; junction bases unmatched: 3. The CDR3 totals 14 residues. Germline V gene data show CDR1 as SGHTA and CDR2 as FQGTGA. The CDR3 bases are TGTGCCAGCAGCCACGGGACAGGGGGTTCACCCCTCCACTTT. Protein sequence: CASSHGTGGSPLHF.

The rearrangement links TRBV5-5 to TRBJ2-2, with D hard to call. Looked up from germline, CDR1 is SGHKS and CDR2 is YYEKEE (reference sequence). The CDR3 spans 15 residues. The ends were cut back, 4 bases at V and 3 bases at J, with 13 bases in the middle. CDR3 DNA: TGTGCCAGCAGCATAACTGGCACGCACACCGGGGAGCTGTTTTTT. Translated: CASSITGTHTGELFF.

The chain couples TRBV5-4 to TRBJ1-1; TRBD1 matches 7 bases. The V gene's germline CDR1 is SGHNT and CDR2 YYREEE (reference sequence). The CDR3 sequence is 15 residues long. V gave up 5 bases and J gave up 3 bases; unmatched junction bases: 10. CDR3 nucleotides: TGTGCCAGCAGGCCGGCAGGGGGGCACGACACTGAAGCTTTCTTT. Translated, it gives CASRPAGGHDTEAFF.

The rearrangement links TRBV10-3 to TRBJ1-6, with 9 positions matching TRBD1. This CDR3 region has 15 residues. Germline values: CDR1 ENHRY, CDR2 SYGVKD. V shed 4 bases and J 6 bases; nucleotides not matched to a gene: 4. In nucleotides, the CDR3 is TGTGCCATCAGTGTTGGGGACAGGGCTAATTCACCCCTCCACTTT. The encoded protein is CAISVGDRANSPLHF.

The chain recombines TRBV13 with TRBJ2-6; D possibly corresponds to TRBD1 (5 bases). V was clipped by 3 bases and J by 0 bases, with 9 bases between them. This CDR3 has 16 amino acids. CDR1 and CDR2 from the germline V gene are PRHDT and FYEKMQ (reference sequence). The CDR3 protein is CASSFSTDSGANVLTF. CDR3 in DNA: TGTGCCAGCAGCTTTTCGACAGACTCTGGGGCCAACGTCCTGACTTTC.

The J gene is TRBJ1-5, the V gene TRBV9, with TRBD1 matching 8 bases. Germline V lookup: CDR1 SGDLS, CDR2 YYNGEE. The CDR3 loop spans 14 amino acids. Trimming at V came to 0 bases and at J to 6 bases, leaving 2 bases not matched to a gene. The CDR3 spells CASSVGQGSQPQHF. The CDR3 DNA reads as TGTGCCAGCAGCGTAGGACAGGGGAGTCAGCCCCAGCATTTT. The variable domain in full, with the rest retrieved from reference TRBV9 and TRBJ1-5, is DSGVTQTPKHLITATGQRVTLRCSPRSGDLSVYWYQQSLDQGLQFLIQYYNGEERAKGNILERFSAQQFPDLHSELNLSSLELGDSALYFCASSVGQGSQPQHFGDGTRLSIL.

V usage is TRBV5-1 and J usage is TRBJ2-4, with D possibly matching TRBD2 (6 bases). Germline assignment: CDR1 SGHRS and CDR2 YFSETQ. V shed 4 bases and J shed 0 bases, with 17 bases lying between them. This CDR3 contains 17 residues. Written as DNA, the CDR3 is TGCGCCAGCAGCGGAGGCGGGAACACAGAAGCCAAAAACATTCAGTACTTC. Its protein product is CASSGGGNTEAKNIQYF.

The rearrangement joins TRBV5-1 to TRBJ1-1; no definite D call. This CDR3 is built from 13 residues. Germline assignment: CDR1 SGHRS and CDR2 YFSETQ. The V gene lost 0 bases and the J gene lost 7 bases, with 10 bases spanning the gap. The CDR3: CASSLGTTFEAFF. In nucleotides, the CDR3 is TGCGCCAGCAGCTTGGGGACTACATTTGAAGCTTTCTTT. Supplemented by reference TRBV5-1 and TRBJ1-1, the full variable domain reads KAGVTQTPRYLIKTRGQQVTLSCSPISGHRSVSWYQQTPGQGLQFLFEYFSETQRNKGNFPGRFSGRQFSNSRSEMNVSTLELGDSALYLCASSLGTTFEAFFGQGTRLTVV.

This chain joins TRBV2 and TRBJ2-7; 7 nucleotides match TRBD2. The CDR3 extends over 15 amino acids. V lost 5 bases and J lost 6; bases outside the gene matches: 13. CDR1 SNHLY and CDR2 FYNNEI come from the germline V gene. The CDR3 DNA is TGTGCCAGCAGTTTAAGCGGGGACTTAGGGCTCGAGCAGTACTTC. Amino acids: CASSLSGDLGLEQYF.

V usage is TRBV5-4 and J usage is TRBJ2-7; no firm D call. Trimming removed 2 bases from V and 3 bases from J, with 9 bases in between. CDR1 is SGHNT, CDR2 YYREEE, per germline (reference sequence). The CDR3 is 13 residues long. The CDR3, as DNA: TGTGCCAGCAGCTTCAACAGAGGCTACGAGCAGTACTTC. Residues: CASSFNRGYEQYF. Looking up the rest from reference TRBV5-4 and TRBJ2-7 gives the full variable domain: ETGVTQSPTHLIKTRGQQVTLRCSSQSGHNTVSWYQQALGQGPQFIFQYYREEENGRGNFPPRFSGLQFPNYSSELNVNALELDDSALYLCASSFNRGYEQYFGPGTRLTVT.

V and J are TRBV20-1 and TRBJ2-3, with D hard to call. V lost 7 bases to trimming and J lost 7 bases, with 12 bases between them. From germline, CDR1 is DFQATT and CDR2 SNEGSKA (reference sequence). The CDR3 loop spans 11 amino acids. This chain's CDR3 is CSGTTSYTQYF. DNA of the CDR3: TGCAGTGGAACGACCTCGTATACGCAGTATTTT.